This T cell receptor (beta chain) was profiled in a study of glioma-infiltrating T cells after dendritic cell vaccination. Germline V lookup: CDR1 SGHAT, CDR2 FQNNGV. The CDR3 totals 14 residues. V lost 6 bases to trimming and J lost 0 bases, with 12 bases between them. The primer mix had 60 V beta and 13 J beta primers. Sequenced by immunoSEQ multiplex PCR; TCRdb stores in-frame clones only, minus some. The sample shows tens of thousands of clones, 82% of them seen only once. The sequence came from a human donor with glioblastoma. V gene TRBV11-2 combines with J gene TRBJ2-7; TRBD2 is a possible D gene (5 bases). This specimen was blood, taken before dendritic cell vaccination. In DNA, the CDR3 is TGTGCCAGCAGAAACGGAGGAAGCTCCTACGAGCAGTACGTC. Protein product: CASRNGGSSYEQYV.